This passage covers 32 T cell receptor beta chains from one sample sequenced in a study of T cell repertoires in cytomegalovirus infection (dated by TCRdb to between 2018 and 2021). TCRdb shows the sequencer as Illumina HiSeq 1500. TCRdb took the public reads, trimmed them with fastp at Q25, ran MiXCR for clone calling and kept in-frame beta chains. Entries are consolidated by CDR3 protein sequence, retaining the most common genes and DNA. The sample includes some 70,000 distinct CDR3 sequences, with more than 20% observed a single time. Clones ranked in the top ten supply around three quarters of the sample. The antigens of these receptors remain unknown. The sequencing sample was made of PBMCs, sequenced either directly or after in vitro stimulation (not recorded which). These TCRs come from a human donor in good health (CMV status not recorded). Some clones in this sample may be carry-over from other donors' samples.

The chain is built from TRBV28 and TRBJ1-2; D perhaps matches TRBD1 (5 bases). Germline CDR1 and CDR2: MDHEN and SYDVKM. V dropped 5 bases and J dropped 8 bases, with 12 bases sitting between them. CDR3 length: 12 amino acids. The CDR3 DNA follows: TGTGCCAGCAGTACCGCAGGGCTGGGCTACACCTTC. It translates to CASSTAGLGYTF.

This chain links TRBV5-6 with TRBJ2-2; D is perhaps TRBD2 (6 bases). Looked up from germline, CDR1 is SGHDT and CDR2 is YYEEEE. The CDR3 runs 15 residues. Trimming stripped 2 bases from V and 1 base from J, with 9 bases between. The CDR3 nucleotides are TGTGCCAGCAGCTTCGGGACTGGGAACACCGGGGAGCTGTTTTTT. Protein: CASSFGTGNTGELFF.

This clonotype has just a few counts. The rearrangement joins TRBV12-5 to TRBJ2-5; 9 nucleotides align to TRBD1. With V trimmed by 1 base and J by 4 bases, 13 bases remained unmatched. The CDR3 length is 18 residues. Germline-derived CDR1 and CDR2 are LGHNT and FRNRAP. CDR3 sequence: CASGLGLMGTGSGETQYF. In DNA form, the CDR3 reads TGTGCTAGTGGTTTGGGATTAATGGGGACAGGGTCGGGAGAGACCCAGTACTTC.

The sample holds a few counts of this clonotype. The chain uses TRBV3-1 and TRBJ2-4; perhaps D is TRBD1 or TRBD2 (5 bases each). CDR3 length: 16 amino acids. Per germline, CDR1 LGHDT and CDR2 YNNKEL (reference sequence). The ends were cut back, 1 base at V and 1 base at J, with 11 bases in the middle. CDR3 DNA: TGTGCCAGCAGCCAAGTCGCAGGGACGGCCAAAAACATTCAGTACTTC. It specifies CASSQVAGTAKNIQYF. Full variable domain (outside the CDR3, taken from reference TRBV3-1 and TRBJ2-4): DTAVSQTPKYLVTQMGNDKSIKCEQNLGHDTMYWYKQDSKKFLKIMFSYNNKELIINETVPNRFSPKSPDKAHLNLHINSLELGDSAVYFCASSQVAGTAKNIQYFGAGTRLSVL.

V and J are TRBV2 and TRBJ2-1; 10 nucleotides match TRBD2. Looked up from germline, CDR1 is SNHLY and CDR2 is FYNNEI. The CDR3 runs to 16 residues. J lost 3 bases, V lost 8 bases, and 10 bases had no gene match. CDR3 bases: TGTGCCAGCGAAACTAGCGGGACGCGAAACTACAATGAGCAGTTCTTC. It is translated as CASETSGTRNYNEQFF.

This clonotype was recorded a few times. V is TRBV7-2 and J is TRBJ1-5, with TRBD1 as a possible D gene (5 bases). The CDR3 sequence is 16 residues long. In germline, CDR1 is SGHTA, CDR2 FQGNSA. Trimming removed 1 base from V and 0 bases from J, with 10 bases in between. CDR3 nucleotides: TGTGCCAGCAGCTTAGACGGCGGGGCTAGCAATCAGCCCCAGCATTTT. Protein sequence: CASSLDGGASNQPQHF.

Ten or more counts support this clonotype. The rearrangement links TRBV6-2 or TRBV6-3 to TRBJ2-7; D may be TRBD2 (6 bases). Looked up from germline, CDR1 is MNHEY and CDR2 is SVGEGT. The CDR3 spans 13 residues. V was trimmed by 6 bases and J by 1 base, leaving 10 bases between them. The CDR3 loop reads CASRPSGSYEQYF. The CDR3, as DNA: TGTGCCAGCAGACCAAGCGGGTCCTACGAGCAGTACTTC.

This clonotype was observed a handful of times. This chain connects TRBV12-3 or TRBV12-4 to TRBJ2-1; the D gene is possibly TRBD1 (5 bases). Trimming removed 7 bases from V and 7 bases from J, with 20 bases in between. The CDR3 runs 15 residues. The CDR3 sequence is CASKLTLQGGNEQFF. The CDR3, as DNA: TGTGCCAGCAAACTCACCCTCCAGGGTGGGAATGAGCAGTTCTTC.

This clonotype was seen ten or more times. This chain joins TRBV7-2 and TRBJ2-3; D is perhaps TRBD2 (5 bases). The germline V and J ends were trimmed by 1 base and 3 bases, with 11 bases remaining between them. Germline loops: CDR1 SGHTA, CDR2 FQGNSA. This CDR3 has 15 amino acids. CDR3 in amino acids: CASSLGQSGTDTQYF. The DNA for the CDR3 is TGTGCCAGCAGCTTAGGGCAGTCGGGGACAGATACGCAGTATTTT.

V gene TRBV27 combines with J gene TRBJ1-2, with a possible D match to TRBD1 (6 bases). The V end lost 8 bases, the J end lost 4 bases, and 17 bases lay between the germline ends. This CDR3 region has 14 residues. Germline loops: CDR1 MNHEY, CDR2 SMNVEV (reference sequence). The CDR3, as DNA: TGTGCCAGCGGAACCGTCGGGGGCGTCTATGGCTACACCTTC. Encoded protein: CASGTVGGVYGYTF.

The CDR3 DNA reads TGTGCCATCAGTGAGAAAATTAGCAGCGGTGAGCAGTTCTTC. Protein product: CAISEKISSGEQFF. The rearrangement uses TRBV10-3 and TRBJ2-1; D might be TRBD2 (5 bases). The V end lost 2 bases, the J end lost 9 bases, and 14 bases lay between the germline ends. The CDR3 is 14 residues long. In germline, CDR1 is ENHRY, CDR2 SYGVKD.

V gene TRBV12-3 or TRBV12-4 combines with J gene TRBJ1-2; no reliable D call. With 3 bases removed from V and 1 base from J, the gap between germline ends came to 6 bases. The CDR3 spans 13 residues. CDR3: CASSFRYNYGYTF. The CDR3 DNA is TGTGCCAGCAGTTTTCGTTATAACTATGGCTACACCTTC.

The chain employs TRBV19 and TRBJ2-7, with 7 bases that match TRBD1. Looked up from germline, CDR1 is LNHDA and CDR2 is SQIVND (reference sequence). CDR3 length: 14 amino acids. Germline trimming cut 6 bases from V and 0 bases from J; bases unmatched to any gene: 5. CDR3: CASRRGLSSYEQYF. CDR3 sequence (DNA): TGTGCCAGTAGGAGGGGGCTAAGCTCCTACGAGCAGTACTTC.

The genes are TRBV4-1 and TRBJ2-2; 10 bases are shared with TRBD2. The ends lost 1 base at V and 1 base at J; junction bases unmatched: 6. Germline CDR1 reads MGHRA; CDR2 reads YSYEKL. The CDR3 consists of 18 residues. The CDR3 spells CASSQVASGRMNTGELFF. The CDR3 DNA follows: TGCGCCAGCAGCCAAGTCGCTAGCGGGAGAATGAACACCGGGGAGCTGTTTTTT.

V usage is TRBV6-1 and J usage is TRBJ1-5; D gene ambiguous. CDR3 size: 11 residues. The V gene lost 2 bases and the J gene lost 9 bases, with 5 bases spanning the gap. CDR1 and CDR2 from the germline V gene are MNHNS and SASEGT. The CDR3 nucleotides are TGTGCCAGCAGTGAACAGAGGCCCCAGCATTTT. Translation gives CASSEQRPQHF.

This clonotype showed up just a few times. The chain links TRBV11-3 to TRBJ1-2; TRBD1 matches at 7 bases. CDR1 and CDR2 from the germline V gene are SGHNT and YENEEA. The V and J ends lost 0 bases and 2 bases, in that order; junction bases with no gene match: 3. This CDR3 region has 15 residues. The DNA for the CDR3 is TGTGCCAGCAGCTTAGAAGGGGGCGAAAACTATGGCTACACCTTC. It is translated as CASSLEGGENYGYTF.

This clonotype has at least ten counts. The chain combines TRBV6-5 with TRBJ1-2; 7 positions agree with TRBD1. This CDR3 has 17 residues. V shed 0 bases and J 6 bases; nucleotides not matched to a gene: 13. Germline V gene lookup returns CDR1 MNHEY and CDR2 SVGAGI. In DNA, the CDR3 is TGTGCCAGCAGTTACTCGTCCTGGACAGGTCGGGAGAATGGCTACACCTTC. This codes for CASSYSSWTGRENGYTF.

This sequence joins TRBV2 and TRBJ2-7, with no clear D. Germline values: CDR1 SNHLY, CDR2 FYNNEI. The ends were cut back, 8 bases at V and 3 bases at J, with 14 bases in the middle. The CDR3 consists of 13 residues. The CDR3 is CASEDQLLYEQYV. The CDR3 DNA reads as TGTGCCAGCGAGGACCAGCTTCTCTACGAGCAGTACGTC.

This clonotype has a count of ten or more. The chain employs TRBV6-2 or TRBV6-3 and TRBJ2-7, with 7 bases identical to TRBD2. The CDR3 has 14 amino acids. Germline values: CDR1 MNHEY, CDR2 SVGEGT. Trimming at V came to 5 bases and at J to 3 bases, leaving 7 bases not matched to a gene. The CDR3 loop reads CASSPPGGFYEQYV. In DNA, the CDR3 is TGTGCCAGCAGTCCACCGGGGGGATTCTACGAGCAGTACGTC.

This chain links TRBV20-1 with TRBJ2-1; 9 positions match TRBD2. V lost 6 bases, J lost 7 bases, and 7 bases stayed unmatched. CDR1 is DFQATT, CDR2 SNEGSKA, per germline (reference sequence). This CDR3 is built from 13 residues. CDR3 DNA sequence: TGCAGTGCGAACGGACTAGCGTTAAATGAGCAGTTCTTC. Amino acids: CSANGLALNEQFF.

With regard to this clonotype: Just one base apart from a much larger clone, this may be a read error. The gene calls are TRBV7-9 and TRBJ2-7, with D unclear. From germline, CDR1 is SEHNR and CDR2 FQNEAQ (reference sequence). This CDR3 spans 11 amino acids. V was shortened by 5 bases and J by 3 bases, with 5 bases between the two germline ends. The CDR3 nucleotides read TGTGCCAGCAGCCCCCGCTACGAGCAGTACTTC. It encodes CASSPRYEQYF.

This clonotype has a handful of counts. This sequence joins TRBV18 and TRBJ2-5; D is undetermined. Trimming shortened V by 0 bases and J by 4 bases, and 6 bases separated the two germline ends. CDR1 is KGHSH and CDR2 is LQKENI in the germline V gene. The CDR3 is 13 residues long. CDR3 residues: CASSPPARETQYF. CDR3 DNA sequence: TGTGCCAGCTCACCACCCGCACGAGAGACCCAGTACTTC.

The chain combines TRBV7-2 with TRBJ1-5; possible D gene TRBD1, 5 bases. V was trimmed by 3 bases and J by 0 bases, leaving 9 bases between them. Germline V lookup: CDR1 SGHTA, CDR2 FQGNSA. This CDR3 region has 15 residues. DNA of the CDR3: TGTGCCAGCAGCTTGTATGGGGGTAGCAATCAGCCCCAGCATTTT. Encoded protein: CASSLYGGSNQPQHF.

The CDR3 DNA sequence: TGTGCCAGTAGTATGTGGGGTACTGAAGCTTTCTTT. Its translation is CASSMWGTEAFF. The rearrangement joins TRBV19 to TRBJ1-1; D unclear. The V gene lost 3 bases and the J gene lost 5 bases, with 7 bases spanning the gap. This CDR3 region has 12 residues. The V gene's germline CDR1 is LNHDA and CDR2 SQIVND (reference sequence).

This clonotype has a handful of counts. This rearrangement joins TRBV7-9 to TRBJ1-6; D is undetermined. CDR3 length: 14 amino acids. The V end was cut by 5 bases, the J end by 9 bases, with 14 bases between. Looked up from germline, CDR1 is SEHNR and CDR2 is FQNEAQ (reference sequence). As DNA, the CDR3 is TGTGCCAGCAGCCCCCCCGGGGTCGGTTCACCCCTCCACTTT. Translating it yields CASSPPGVGSPLHF.

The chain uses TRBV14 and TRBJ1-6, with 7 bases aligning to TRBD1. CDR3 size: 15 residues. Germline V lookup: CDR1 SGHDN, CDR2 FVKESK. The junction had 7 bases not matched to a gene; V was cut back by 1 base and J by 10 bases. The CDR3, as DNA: TGTGCCAGCAGCCAAGGGGACAGCCGAAGATCACCCCTCCACTTT. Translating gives CASSQGDSRRSPLHF. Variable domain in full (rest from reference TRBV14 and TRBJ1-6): EAGVTQFPSHSVIEKGQTVTLRCDPISGHDNLYWYRRVMGKEIKFLLHFVKESKQDESGMPNNRFLAERTGGTYSTLKVQPAELEDSGVYFCASSQGDSRRSPLHFGNGTRLTVT.

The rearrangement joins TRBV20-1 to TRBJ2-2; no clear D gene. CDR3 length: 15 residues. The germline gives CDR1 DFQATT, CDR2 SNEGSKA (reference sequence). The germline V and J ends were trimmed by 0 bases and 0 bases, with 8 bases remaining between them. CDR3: CSARDVTTNTGELFF. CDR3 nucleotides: TGCAGTGCTAGAGATGTGACAACGAACACCGGGGAGCTGTTTTTT.

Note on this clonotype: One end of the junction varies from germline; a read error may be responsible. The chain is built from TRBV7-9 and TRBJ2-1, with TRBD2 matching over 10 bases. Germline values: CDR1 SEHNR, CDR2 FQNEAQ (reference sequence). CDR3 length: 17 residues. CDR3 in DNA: TGTACCAGCAGCTTAAGGAAAGGACTAGCGGCCTACAATGAGCAGTTCTTC. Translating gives CTSSLRKGLAAYNEQFF.

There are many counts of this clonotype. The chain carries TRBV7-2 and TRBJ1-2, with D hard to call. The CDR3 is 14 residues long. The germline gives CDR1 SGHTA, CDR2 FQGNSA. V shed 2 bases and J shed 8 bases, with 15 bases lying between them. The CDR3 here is CASSLRPEPPGYTF. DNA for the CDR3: TGTGCCAGCAGCTTACGGCCTGAGCCCCCCGGCTACACCTTC.

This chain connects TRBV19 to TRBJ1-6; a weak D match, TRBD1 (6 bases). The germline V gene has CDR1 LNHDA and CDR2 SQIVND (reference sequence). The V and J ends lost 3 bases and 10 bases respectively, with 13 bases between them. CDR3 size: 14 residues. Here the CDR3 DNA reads TGTGCCAGTAGTATGGGGGCAGGGAACTCACCCCTCCACTTT. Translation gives CASSMGAGNSPLHF.

The CDR3 loop is CASSLVTKLAKNIQYF. In DNA form, the CDR3 reads TGTGCCAGCAGTTTAGTTACTAAACTAGCCAAAAACATTCAGTACTTC. The gene calls are TRBV27 and TRBJ2-4; D not resolved. Trimming cost V 2 bases and J 0 bases, with 11 bases left between them. CDR1 and CDR2 (germline): MNHEY, SMNVEV (reference sequence). This CDR3 is built from 16 residues.

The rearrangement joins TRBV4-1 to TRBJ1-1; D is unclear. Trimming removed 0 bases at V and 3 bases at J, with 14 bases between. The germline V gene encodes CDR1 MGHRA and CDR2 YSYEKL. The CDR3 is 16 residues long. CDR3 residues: CASSQESATRYTEAFF. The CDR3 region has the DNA TGCGCCAGCAGCCAAGAATCGGCAACCCGGTACACTGAAGCTTTCTTT.